The 12 T cell receptor beta chains reported below all come from one sample, sequenced in a study of cytomegalovirus exposure and HLA in healthy donors. This PCR relied on a set of 60 Vbeta primers and 13 Jbeta primers. Method: immunoSEQ multiplex PCR; TCRdb's copy keeps in-frame clones and lacks some. This table holds roughly 140,000 clones, about 74% found once. The sequencing sample was made of PBMCs. The source of these receptors is a woman in her thirties or forties in good health and CMV-seronegative.

The V call is TRBV5-1, the J call TRBJ2-7; 11 bases fit TRBD2. The CDR3 consists of 18 residues. Per germline, CDR1 SGHRS and CDR2 YFSETQ. The V and J ends lost 0 bases and 1 base, in that order; junction bases with no gene match: 9. Here the CDR3 DNA reads TGCGCCAGCAGCTTGGGGTTAGGGACTAGCGGAGATTCCTACGAGCAGTACTTC. Translation: CASSLGLGTSGDSYEQYF. Using reference TRBV5-1 and TRBJ2-7 for the parts outside the CDR3, the full variable domain is KAGVTQTPRYLIKTRGQQVTLSCSPISGHRSVSWYQQTPGQGLQFLFEYFSETQRNKGNFPGRFSGRQFSNSRSEMNVSTLELGDSALYLCASSLGLGTSGDSYEQYFGPGTRLTVT.

This sequence joins TRBV5-1 and TRBJ1-1; possibly TRBD1 for D (5 bases). This CDR3 is built from 14 residues. Per the germline V gene, CDR1 is SGHRS and CDR2 is YFSETQ. V lost 5 bases and J lost 0, with 11 bases in between. CDR3 nucleotide sequence: TGCGCCAGCAGGACAGCTATCATGAACACTGAAGCTTTCTTT. Protein: CASRTAIMNTEAFF.

V is TRBV2 and J is TRBJ2-2; 8 bases agree with TRBD1. Germline values: CDR1 SNHLY, CDR2 FYNNEI. J was trimmed by 5 bases and V by 8 bases; bases with no gene match: 4. This CDR3 contains 13 residues. The CDR3 coding sequence is TGTGCCAGCCGGGGACAGGCAACCGGGGAGCTGTTTTTT. Encoded protein: CASRGQATGELFF.

The chain couples TRBV29-1 to TRBJ2-7, with 10 bases identical to TRBD1. CDR3 length: 13 residues. CDR1 SQVTM and CDR2 ANQGSEA come from the germline V gene. Trimming took 5 bases from V and 3 from J; bases not matched to a gene: 4. DNA for the CDR3: TGCAGCGTTAAGGGACAGGGGATCTACGAGCAGTACTTC. Its protein product is CSVKGQGIYEQYF.

The genes are TRBV6-6 and TRBJ1-2; TRBD1 is a possible D gene (6 bases). The germline gives CDR1 MNHNY, CDR2 SVGAGI (reference sequence). This CDR3 is 14 amino acids long. Between the trimmed V and J ends, which lost 5 bases and 4 bases, there was a span of 14 bases. The CDR3 bases are TGTGCCAGCAGTCCCACGCAGGGGTTCTATGGCTACACCTTC. This gives the protein CASSPTQGFYGYTF.

The rearrangement links TRBV18 to TRBJ1-6, with TRBD1 matching over 7 bases. The V gene's germline CDR1 is KGHSH and CDR2 LQKENI. The junction had 5 bases not matched to a gene; V was cut back by 2 bases and J by 7 bases. The CDR3 extends over 15 amino acids. CDR3 sequence: CASSPLGDSNSPLHF. The CDR3 DNA sequence: TGTGCCAGCTCACCATTAGGGGACAGCAATTCACCCCTCCACTTT.

The chain is built from TRBV7-9 and TRBJ1-2; a possible D gene is TRBD1 (6 bases). The V end lost 6 bases, the J end lost 6 bases, and 14 bases lay between the germline ends. This CDR3 has 13 amino acids. Germline V lookup: CDR1 SEHNR, CDR2 FQNEAQ (reference sequence). DNA of the CDR3: TGTGCCAGCAGTTCCACGGGACAACATGGCTACACCTTC. This codes for CASSSTGQHGYTF.

This clone occurred a few times. V is TRBV19 and J is TRBJ2-2; 7 bases fit TRBD1. Germline assignment: CDR1 LNHDA and CDR2 SQIVND (reference sequence). There are 16 residues in the CDR3. V dropped 7 bases and J dropped 6; count of bases not matched to a gene: 14. The CDR3 DNA follows: TGTGCCAGTACCACCCTCGACAGGGATGTCGCCGGGGAGCTGTTTTTT. Translating it yields CASTTLDRDVAGELFF. Filled out from reference TRBV19 and TRBJ2-2, the complete variable domain reads DGGITQSPKYLFRKEGQNVTLSCEQNLNHDAMYWYRQDPGQGLRLIYYSQIVNDFQKGDIAEGYSVSREKKESFPLTVTSAQKNPTAFYLCASTTLDRDVAGELFFGEGSRLTVL.

In its sample, this clone was seen once. This rearrangement joins TRBV7-9 to TRBJ1-4; 8 nucleotides match TRBD1. CDR1 SEHNR and CDR2 FQNEAQ come from the germline V gene (reference sequence). The trim removed 5 bases at V and 11 bases at J, leaving 13 bases unmatched. This CDR3 has 15 amino acids. The CDR3 spells CASSLQGTGNTKLFF. The CDR3, as DNA: TGTGCCAGCAGCCTCCAGGGGACAGGCAATACGAAACTGTTTTTT.

The V gene is TRBV28, the J gene TRBJ1-1; no definite D call. The CDR3 totals 13 residues. V was shortened by 7 bases and J by 8 bases, with 17 bases between the two germline ends. CDR1 is MDHEN, CDR2 SYDVKM, per germline. CDR3: CASISGPRMEAFF. The DNA for the CDR3 is TGTGCCAGCATATCGGGTCCTCGGATGGAAGCTTTCTTT.

The chain recombines TRBV14 with TRBJ2-2, with a tentative D call TRBD1 (6 bases). This CDR3 has 15 residues. Germline V gene data show CDR1 as SGHDN and CDR2 as FVKESK. The V and J ends lost 5 bases and 1 base respectively, with 11 bases between them. Here the CDR3 reads CASSNRVRNTGELFF. Written as DNA, the CDR3 is TGTGCCAGCAGCAACAGGGTTCGGAACACCGGGGAGCTGTTTTTT. Full variable domain (outside the CDR3, taken from reference TRBV14 and TRBJ2-2): EAGVTQFPSHSVIEKGQTVTLRCDPISGHDNLYWYRRVMGKEIKFLLHFVKESKQDESGMPNNRFLAERTGGTYSTLKVQPAELEDSGVYFCASSNRVRNTGELFFGEGSRLTVL.

This chain uses TRBV10-1 with TRBJ1-5, with a possible D match to TRBD1 (6 bases). The CDR3 is 13 amino acids. Germline V gene lookup returns CDR1 WNHNN and CDR2 SYGVQD (reference sequence). V was cut by 3 bases and J by 4 bases, with 7 bases left in between. The DNA for the CDR3 is TGCGCCAGCAGTGAACAGGGTAATCAGCCCCAGCATTTT. Residues: CASSEQGNQPQHF.